This record covers a single TCR beta chain. Some clones are missing from TCRdb's copy, which holds only in-frame ones; the method was immunoSEQ multiplex PCR. This table holds about 50,000 clones, roughly 90% found once. V shed 5 bases and J shed 2 bases, with 13 bases lying between them. The CDR3 totals 15 residues. CDR1 SGHAT and CDR2 FQNNGV come from the germline V gene. These data originate in a study of blood T cell repertoires in COVID-19. Whole-study context: Sources were T cells, B-cell-depleted T cells, or PBMCs; the material itself was cDNA or gDNA.

The V gene is TRBV11-2, the J gene TRBJ1-3; D might be TRBD1 (6 bases). The TCR was taken from a woman of 80 years or more with acute or convalescent COVID-19. Material: peripheral blood. CDR3 residues: CASSPQGRTGNTIYF. CDR3 nucleotide sequence: TGTGCCAGCAGCCCACAGGGAAGGACTGGAAACACCATATATTTT.